The 30 T cell receptor beta chains below all came from one sample that was sequenced in a study of regulatory T cells in long-lasting Graves disease. Specified time point: newly diagnosed GD, antithyroid drugs for less than 3 months. The authors made the TCR library using RNA they extracted from PBMCs. TCR beta libraries were built with iRepertoire HTBI primers and Arm-PCR of CDR3 regions. TCRdb reprocessed the multiplex PCR reads with MiXCR, giving one entry per CDR3 protein. The sample includes 200,000 to 300,000 distinct CDR3 sequences, just over 20% of them seen just once. The starting material was peripheral blood mononuclear cells (PBMCs), obtained at new diagnosis, from a patient treated with antithyroid drugs. These receptors came from a female donor with Graves disease.

V usage is TRBV2 and J usage is TRBJ1-4; tentatively, D is TRBD1 (5 bases). V was cut by 5 bases and J by 7 bases, with 14 bases left in between. CDR1 is SNHLY and CDR2 is FYNNEI in the germline V gene. There are 14 residues in the CDR3. The CDR3 sequence: CASSPVGGFEKLFF. For the CDR3, the DNA is TGTGCCAGCAGTCCCGTGGGGGGTTTTGAAAAACTGTTTTTT.

This clonotype was observed at least ten times. The rearrangement links TRBV6-1 to TRBJ1-6; D gene unclear. Deletions cut 6 bases from V and 5 bases from J, with 8 bases between. Germline CDR1 and CDR2: MNHNS and SASEGT. CDR3 length: 13 amino acids. CDR3 loop: CASSGFDNSPLHF. The CDR3, as DNA: TGTGCCAGCAGCGGGTTTGATAATTCACCCCTCCACTTT.

There are many counts of this clonotype. The chain employs TRBV7-3 and TRBJ2-3; D remains unclear. This CDR3 spans 13 amino acids. From germline, CDR1 is SGHTA and CDR2 FQGTGA. V was trimmed by 8 bases and J by 2 bases, leaving 11 bases between them. In DNA form, the CDR3 reads TGTGCCAGCGGTATTAGGTCCACAGATACGCAGTATTTT. This sequence encodes CASGIRSTDTQYF. The full variable domain, its missing parts supplied by reference TRBV7-3 and TRBJ2-3, is GAGVSQTPSNKVTEKGKYVELRCDPISGHTALYWYRQSLGQGPEFLIYFQGTGAADDSGLPNDRFFAVRPEGSVSTLKIQRTERGDSAVYLCASGIRSTDTQYFGPGTRLTVL.

This clonotype occurred many times. This chain connects TRBV6-1 to TRBJ1-6; a weak D match, TRBD1 (6 bases). Germline-derived CDR1 and CDR2 are MNHNS and SASEGT. CDR3 length: 16 residues. The V end lost 6 bases, the J end lost 5 bases, and 17 bases lay between the germline ends. The DNA of the CDR3 is TGTGCCAGCAGGGGAGAAGCGGGGGCCCATAATTCACCCCTCCACTTT. Its protein product is CASRGEAGAHNSPLHF.

This clonotype showed up many times. The J gene is TRBJ2-3, the V gene TRBV9, with 8 bases matching TRBD2. V gave up 0 bases and J gave up 6 bases; unmatched junction bases: 6. Germline loops: CDR1 SGDLS, CDR2 YYNGEE. This CDR3 has 15 residues. The CDR3: CASSVGSGGGDTQYF. The DNA of the CDR3 is TGTGCCAGCAGCGTAGGGAGCGGGGGAGGGGATACGCAGTATTTT.

The table lists this clonotype with many counts. V usage is TRBV2 and J usage is TRBJ1-1; D is unresolved. Germline V gene sequence: CDR1 SNHLY, CDR2 FYNNEI. This CDR3 contains 13 residues. V dropped 8 bases and J dropped 1 base, with 11 bases sitting between them. CDR3 sequence (DNA): TGTGCCAGCCGAAAAAACCCGAACACTGAAGCTTTCTTT. It translates to CASRKNPNTEAFF.

The chain recombines TRBV12-3 or TRBV12-4 with TRBJ2-1, with D possibly being TRBD2 (5 bases). The CDR3 totals 15 residues. The V and J ends lost 3 bases and 4 bases respectively, with 13 bases between them. The CDR3 DNA reads TGTGCCAGCAGTTTGGCTAGCTTGTCGTACAATGAGCAGTTCTTC. Translation: CASSLASLSYNEQFF.

This clonotype appeared once. A much bigger clone sits one base away, suggesting this may be a read error. The chain joins TRBV9 to TRBJ1-2, with D possibly matching TRBD1 (6 bases). This CDR3 has 15 amino acids. CDR1 is SGDLS and CDR2 is YYNGEE in the germline V gene. CDR3 loop: CASSTGTQAPYDYTF. DNA for the CDR3: TGTGCCAGCAGCACAGGGACCCAAGCCCCCTATGACTACACCTTC.

This clonotype was detected many times. The chain links TRBV5-1 to TRBJ1-5, with D perhaps TRBD1 (6 bases). V lost 1 base and J 4 bases, leaving 12 bases between the germline ends. The CDR3 is 15 residues long. CDR1 is SGHRS, CDR2 YFSETQ, per germline. CDR3 sequence: CASSLSGTQNQPQHF. CDR3 in DNA: TGCGCCAGCAGCTTGTCCGGGACACAAAATCAGCCCCAGCATTTT. Based on the CDR3 plus reference TRBV5-1 and TRBJ1-5, the full variable domain is KAGVTQTPRYLIKTRGQQVTLSCSPISGHRSVSWYQQTPGQGLQFLFEYFSETQRNKGNFPGRFSGRQFSNSRSEMNVSTLELGDSALYLCASSLSGTQNQPQHFGDGTRLSIL.

DNA for the CDR3: TGTGCCAGCAGTGGGGACGAACCCCTCCACTTT. Residues: CASSGDEPLHF. V and J are TRBV2 and TRBJ1-6, with a possible D match to TRBD1 (5 bases). In germline, CDR1 is SNHLY, CDR2 FYNNEI. V was shortened by 4 bases and J by 12 bases, with 7 bases between the two germline ends. The CDR3 length is 11 residues. The full variable domain, its missing parts supplied by reference TRBV2 and TRBJ1-6, is EPEVTQTPSHQVTQMGQEVILRCVPISNHLYFYWYRQILGQKVEFLVSFYNNEISEKSEIFDDQFSVERPDGSNFTLKIRSTKLEDSAMYFCASSGDEPLHFGNGTRLTVT.

This clonotype was recorded many times. V gene TRBV14 combines with J gene TRBJ2-3, with D unresolved. Per the germline V gene, CDR1 is SGHDN and CDR2 is FVKESK. The V and J ends lost 0 bases and 3 bases respectively, with 16 bases between them. The CDR3 sequence is 17 residues long. The CDR3 nucleotides are TGTGCCAGCAGCCAAGATAGCCCATTACCCAGGACAGATACGCAGTATTTT. Translated, it gives CASSQDSPLPRTDTQYF.

At least ten counts were recorded for this clonotype. The V gene is TRBV7-6, the J gene TRBJ2-5, with D possibly being TRBD2 (5 bases). The CDR3 runs to 14 residues. The V gene lost 4 bases and the J gene lost 3 bases, with 12 bases spanning the gap. Germline lookup yields CDR1 SGHVS and CDR2 FNYEAQ. The CDR3 DNA is TGTGCCAGCAGCTCCCGAACTAGGAAAGAGACCCAGTACTTC. This gives the protein CASSSRTRKETQYF.

Turning to this clonotype: The likely explanation is a read error, given a far larger clone one base away. The chain employs TRBV11-2 and TRBJ2-7; the D is unclear. The CDR3 is 15 residues long. V was cut by 1 base and J by 7 bases, with 17 bases left in between. Germline CDR1 SGHAT, CDR2 FQNNGV. This chain's CDR3 is CASSLAGLSYNEQYF. In DNA form, the CDR3 reads TGTGCCAGCAGCTTAGCGGGCCTCTCCTACAATGAGCAGTACTTC.

A word on this clonotype: With a far larger clone one base away, a read error is the likely cause. The rearrangement uses TRBV12-3 or TRBV12-4 and TRBJ2-3, with TRBD1 identical over 11 bases. The ends lost 5 bases at V and 5 bases at J; junction bases unmatched: 15. This CDR3 comprises 18 residues. The CDR3 DNA reads TGTGCCAGCAGTGAACTCTATGGGACAGGGGGGATCATAGATACGCAGTATTTT. It codes for CASSELYGTGGIIDTQYF.

In its sample, this clonotype was seen many times. The CDR3 is CSARGTGDAFF. As DNA, the CDR3 is TGCAGTGCTAGGGGGACAGGGGACGCTTTCTTT. V usage is TRBV20-1 and J usage is TRBJ1-1; 10 bases are a match to TRBD1. CDR1 and CDR2 from the germline V gene are DFQATT and SNEGSKA (reference sequence). Germline trimming cut 3 bases from V and 11 bases from J; bases unmatched to any gene: 3. The CDR3 has 11 amino acids.

This clonotype was counted ten times or more. The chain links TRBV10-1 to TRBJ1-5; 10 bases agree with TRBD1. V was pared by 4 bases and J by 5 bases, with 8 bases of the junction left unmatched. The CDR3 spans 16 residues. Germline V gene lookup returns CDR1 WNHNN and CDR2 SYGVQD (reference sequence). In DNA form, the CDR3 reads TGCGCCAGCAGTGGACACCGGGACAGGGGTTATCAGCCCCAGCATTTT. Translating gives CASSGHRDRGYQPQHF.

About this clonotype: With a much larger clone just one base away, this may be a read error. The chain recombines TRBV10-1 with TRBJ1-1, with D unresolved. Germline lookup yields CDR1 WNHNN and CDR2 SYGVQD (reference sequence). This CDR3 spans 13 amino acids. CDR3 nucleotide sequence: TGTGCCAGCAGTGAGGAGGCGAACACTGAAGCTTTCTTT. Its translation: CASSEEANTEAFF.

This clonotype was observed a few times. The V and J genes are TRBV2 and TRBJ1-3, with D tentatively TRBD1 (5 bases). Germline V gene sequence: CDR1 SNHLY, CDR2 FYNNEI. This CDR3 has 18 amino acids. Trimming took 4 bases from V and 2 from J, leaving 21 bases between them. In DNA, the CDR3 is TGTGCCAGCAGTGGTCAGGGCCGGGGAGGGTATGCTGGAAACACCATATATTTT. Amino acids: CASSGQGRGGYAGNTIYF. Full variable domain (remainder filled in from reference TRBV2 and TRBJ1-3): EPEVTQTPSHQVTQMGQEVILRCVPISNHLYFYWYRQILGQKVEFLVSFYNNEISEKSEIFDDQFSVERPDGSNFTLKIRSTKLEDSAMYFCASSGQGRGGYAGNTIYFGEGSWLTVV.

The chain combines TRBV6-1 with TRBJ2-5; 9 bases are shared with TRBD1. The J call could be wrong; TRBJ2-7 is a better fit for the DNA end. The CDR3 sequence is 16 residues long. The germline V gene encodes CDR1 MNHNS and CDR2 SASEGT. The CDR3 protein is CASRSPGQGTPYEQYF. The CDR3 region has the DNA TGTGCCAGCAGATCGCCGGGACAGGGAACCCCCTACGAGCAGTACTTC.

This clonotype was detected ten times or more. This chain uses TRBV6-5 with TRBJ1-6, with a tentative D call TRBD1 (5 bases). This CDR3 is 17 amino acids long. Germline V gives CDR1 MNHEY, CDR2 SVGAGI. The V gene lost 0 bases and the J gene lost 8 bases, with 17 bases spanning the gap. Here the CDR3 reads CASSYSMTEAHHSPLHF. The CDR3 region has the DNA TGTGCCAGCAGTTACTCTATGACAGAGGCGCATCATTCACCCCTCCACTTT.

This clonotype was seen ten or more times. The chain combines TRBV2 with TRBJ1-1, with D perhaps TRBD1 (5 bases). The V gene lost 10 bases and the J gene lost 6 bases, with 15 bases spanning the gap. Germline values: CDR1 SNHLY, CDR2 FYNNEI. This CDR3 comprises 12 residues. This chain's CDR3 is CATKVGDAEAFF. Written as DNA, the CDR3 is TGTGCCACCAAAGTGGGGGACGCTGAAGCTTTCTTT. Full variable domain (remainder filled in from reference TRBV2 and TRBJ1-1): EPEVTQTPSHQVTQMGQEVILRCVPISNHLYFYWYRQILGQKVEFLVSFYNNEISEKSEIFDDQFSVERPDGSNFTLKIRSTKLEDSAMYFCATKVGDAEAFFGQGTRLTVV.

This clonotype occurred many times. The rearrangement links TRBV6-2 or TRBV6-3 to TRBJ2-5; a weak D match, TRBD1 (7 bases). Germline loops: CDR1 MNHEY, CDR2 SVGEGT. V was shortened by 6 bases and J by 5 bases, with 13 bases between the two germline ends. The CDR3 spans 13 residues. This chain's CDR3 is CASRLQGRETQYF. For the CDR3, the DNA is TGTGCCAGCAGACTACAGGGGAGGGAGACCCAGTACTTC.

With regard to this clonotype: This probably arose from a read error, given a far larger clone one base away. The chain couples TRBV13 to TRBJ2-1; 9 bases agree with TRBD2. The CDR3 loop spans 15 amino acids. Trimming cost V 2 bases and J 10 bases; bases outside gene matches: 9. The V gene's germline CDR1 is PRHDT and CDR2 FYEKMQ (reference sequence). The CDR3 DNA reads TGTGCCAGCAGCTTAAGGCGGGGGGGGCGATACGAGCAGTTCTTC. Its translation: CASSLRRGGRYEQFF.

A note on this clonotype: A much larger clone differs from this one at a single base, so this may be a read error. The rearrangement joins TRBV7-2 to TRBJ1-3, with D hard to call. This CDR3 is 14 amino acids long. V lost 5 bases and J lost 2, with 10 bases in between. Germline V gene data show CDR1 as SGHTA and CDR2 as FQGNSA. As DNA, the CDR3 is TGTGCCAGCAGCCAAGATGGGACTGGAAACACCATATATTTT. The encoded protein is CASSQDGTGNTIYF.

At least ten counts were recorded for this clonotype. The chain uses TRBV7-9 and TRBJ2-7; D gene ambiguous. V was cut by 5 bases and J by 5 bases, with 10 bases left in between. The germline CDR1 and CDR2 sequences are SEHNR and FQNEAQ (reference sequence). This CDR3 contains 12 residues. CDR3 nucleotides: TGTGCCAGCAGCAACTCAGGAAACGAGCAGTACTTC. Translated: CASSNSGNEQYF.

This clonotype was seen at least ten times. V and J are TRBV5-1 and TRBJ2-1; 8 bases fit TRBD2. Unmatched junction bases numbered 14, after V lost 0 bases and J lost 12 bases. There are 16 residues in the CDR3. Germline V gene lookup returns CDR1 SGHRS and CDR2 YFSETQ. The CDR3 loop is CASSLGPSGGNLGQFF. The CDR3 DNA sequence: TGCGCCAGCAGCTTGGGGCCCAGCGGGGGAAACTTAGGGCAGTTCTTC. The full variable domain, rest sourced from reference TRBV5-1 and TRBJ2-1, is KAGVTQTPRYLIKTRGQQVTLSCSPISGHRSVSWYQQTPGQGLQFLFEYFSETQRNKGNFPGRFSGRQFSNSRSEMNVSTLELGDSALYLCASSLGPSGGNLGQFFGPGTRLTVL.

This clonotype was observed a handful of times. The V call is TRBV7-3, the J call TRBJ2-3; D tentatively reads TRBD1 or TRBD2 (5 bases each). CDR3 size: 14 residues. From germline, CDR1 is SGHTA and CDR2 FQGTGA. Trimming cost V 3 bases and J 4 bases, with 11 bases left between them. The DNA of the CDR3 is TGTGCCAGCAGCTTCACGGGACCCCCAGATACGCAGTATTTT. This encodes CASSFTGPPDTQYF.

This clonotype was seen many times. This chain connects TRBV14 to TRBJ2-5, with no clear D. The CDR3 runs to 13 residues. Germline V gene lookup returns CDR1 SGHDN and CDR2 FVKESK. The germline V and J ends were trimmed by 7 bases and 5 bases, with 14 bases remaining between them. The CDR3 protein is CASNVGLSETQYF. In DNA form, the CDR3 reads TGTGCCAGCAATGTTGGGCTATCGGAGACCCAGTACTTC.

This clonotype was detected a few times. A read error may explain this, as a much larger clone is one base away. The rearrangement joins TRBV6-2 or TRBV6-3 to TRBJ1-5; tentatively, D is TRBD1 (5 bases). CDR1 is MNHEY and CDR2 is SVGEGT in the germline V gene. The CDR3 has 14 residues. CDR3 amino acids: CASSESGGGQLQHF. The CDR3 DNA sequence: TGTGCCAGCAGTGAATCCGGGGGTGGTCAGCTCCAGCATTTT.

Of note for this clonotype: A read error may explain this, as a much larger clone is one base away. This chain links TRBV6-2 or TRBV6-3 with TRBJ2-6, with D perhaps TRBD2 (6 bases). There are 17 residues in the CDR3. Between the trimmed V and J ends, which lost 8 bases and 2 bases, there was a span of 19 bases. In germline, CDR1 is MNHEY, CDR2 SVGEGT. The CDR3 DNA sequence: TGTGCCAGCCTAGGCGGAGGGAGTCTCACTGGGGCCAACGTCCTGACTTTC. It encodes CASLGGGSLTGANVLTF.